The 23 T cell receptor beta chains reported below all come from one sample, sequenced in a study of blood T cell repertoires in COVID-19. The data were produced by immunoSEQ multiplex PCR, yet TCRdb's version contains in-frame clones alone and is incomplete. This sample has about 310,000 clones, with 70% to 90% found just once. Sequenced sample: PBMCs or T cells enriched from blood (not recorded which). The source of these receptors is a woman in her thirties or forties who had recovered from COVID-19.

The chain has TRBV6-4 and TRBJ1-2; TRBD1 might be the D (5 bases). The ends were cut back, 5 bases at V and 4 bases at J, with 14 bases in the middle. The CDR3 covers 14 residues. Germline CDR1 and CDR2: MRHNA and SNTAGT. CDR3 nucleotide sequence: TGTGCCAGCAGTATGGGGCCTCGAGGCTATGGCTACACCTTC. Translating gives CASSMGPRGYGYTF.

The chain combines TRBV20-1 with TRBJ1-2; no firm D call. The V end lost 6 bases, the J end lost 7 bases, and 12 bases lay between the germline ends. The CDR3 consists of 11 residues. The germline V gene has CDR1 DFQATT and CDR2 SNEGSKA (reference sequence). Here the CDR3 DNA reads TGCAGTGCCCCCATCAGTCCTGGCTACACCTTC. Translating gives CSAPISPGYTF.

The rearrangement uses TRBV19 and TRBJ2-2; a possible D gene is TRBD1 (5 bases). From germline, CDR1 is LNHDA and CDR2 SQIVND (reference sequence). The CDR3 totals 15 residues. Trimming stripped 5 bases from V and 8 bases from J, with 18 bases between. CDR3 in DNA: TGTGCCAGTAGTTGGGCAGGGTCTAAAGGTGGGGAGCTGTTTTTT. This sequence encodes CASSWAGSKGGELFF. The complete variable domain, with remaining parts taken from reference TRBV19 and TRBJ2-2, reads DGGITQSPKYLFRKEGQNVTLSCEQNLNHDAMYWYRQDPGQGLRLIYYSQIVNDFQKGDIAEGYSVSREKKESFPLTVTSAQKNPTAFYLCASSWAGSKGGELFFGEGSRLTVL.

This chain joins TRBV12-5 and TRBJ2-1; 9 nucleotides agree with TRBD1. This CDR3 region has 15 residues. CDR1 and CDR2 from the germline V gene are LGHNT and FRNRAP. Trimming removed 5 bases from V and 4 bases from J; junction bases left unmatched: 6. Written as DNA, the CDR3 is TGTGCTAGTGGTACCGGGACAGGGCTTTACAATGAGCAGTTCTTC. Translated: CASGTGTGLYNEQFF.

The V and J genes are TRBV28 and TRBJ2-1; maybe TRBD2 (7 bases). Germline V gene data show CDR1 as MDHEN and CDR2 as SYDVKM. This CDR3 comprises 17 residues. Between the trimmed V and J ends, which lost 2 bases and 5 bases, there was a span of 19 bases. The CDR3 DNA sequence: TGTGCCAGCAGTTTACCCGAGGGGGGGCCAGGCCACAATGAGCAGTTCTTC. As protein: CASSLPEGGPGHNEQFF.

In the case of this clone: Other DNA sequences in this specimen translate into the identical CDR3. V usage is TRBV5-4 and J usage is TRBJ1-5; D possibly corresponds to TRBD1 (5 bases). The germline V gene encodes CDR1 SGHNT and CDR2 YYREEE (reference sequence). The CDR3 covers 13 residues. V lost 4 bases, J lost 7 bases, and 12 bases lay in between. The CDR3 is CASSLGGGQPQHF. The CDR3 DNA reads TGTGCCAGCAGCCTCGGGGGGGGGCAGCCCCAGCATTTT.

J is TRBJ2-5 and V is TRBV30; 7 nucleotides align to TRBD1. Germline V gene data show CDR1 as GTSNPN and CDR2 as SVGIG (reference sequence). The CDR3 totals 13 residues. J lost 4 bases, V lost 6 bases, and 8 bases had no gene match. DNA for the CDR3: TGTGCCTGCCAGGGACAGAGGAGAGAGACCCAGTACTTC. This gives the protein CACQGQRRETQYF. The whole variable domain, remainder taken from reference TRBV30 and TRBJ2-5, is SQTIHQWPATLVQPVGSPLSLECTVEGTSNPNLYWYRQAAGRGLQLLFYSVGIGQISSEVPQNLSASRPQDRQFILSSKKLLLSDSGFYLCACQGQRRETQYFGPGTRLLVL.

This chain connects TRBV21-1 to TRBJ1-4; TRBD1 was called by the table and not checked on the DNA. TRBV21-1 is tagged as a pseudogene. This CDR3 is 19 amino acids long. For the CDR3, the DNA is TGTGCCAGCAGCGCGTTTCCCCGGACAGGGCCGGCAACTAATGAAAAACTGTTTTTT. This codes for CASSAFPRTGPATNEKLFF.

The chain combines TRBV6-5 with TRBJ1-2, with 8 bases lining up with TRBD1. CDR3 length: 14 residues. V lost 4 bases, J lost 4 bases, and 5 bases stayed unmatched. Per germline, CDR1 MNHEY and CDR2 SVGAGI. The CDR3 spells CASSFGQGSYGYTF. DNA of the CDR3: TGTGCCAGCAGTTTCGGACAGGGCAGCTATGGCTACACCTTC.

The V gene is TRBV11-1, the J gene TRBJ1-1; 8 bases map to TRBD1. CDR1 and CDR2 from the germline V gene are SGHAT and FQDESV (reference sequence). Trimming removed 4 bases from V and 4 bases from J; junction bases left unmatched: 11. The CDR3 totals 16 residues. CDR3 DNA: TGTGCCAGCAGCTATCTACTAGGACAGGGAAGCACTGAAGCTTTCTTT. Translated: CASSYLLGQGSTEAFF.

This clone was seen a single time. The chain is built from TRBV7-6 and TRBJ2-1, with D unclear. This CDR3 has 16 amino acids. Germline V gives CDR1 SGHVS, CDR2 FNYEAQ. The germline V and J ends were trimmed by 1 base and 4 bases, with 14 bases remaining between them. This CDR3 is CASSLGLSIGYNEQFF. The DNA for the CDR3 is TGTGCCAGCAGCTTAGGGCTTTCCATCGGGTACAATGAGCAGTTCTTC.

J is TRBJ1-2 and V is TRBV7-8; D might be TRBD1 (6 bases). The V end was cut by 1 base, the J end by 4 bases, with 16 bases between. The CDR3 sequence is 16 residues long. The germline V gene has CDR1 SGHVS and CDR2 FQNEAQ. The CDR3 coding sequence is TGTGCCAGCAGCTTAGGGGGGGGGCGCCCGATCTATGGCTACACCTTC. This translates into CASSLGGGRPIYGYTF.

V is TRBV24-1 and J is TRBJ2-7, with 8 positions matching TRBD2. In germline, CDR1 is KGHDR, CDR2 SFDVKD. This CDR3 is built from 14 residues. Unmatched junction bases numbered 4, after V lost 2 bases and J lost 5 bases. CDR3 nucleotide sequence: TGTGCCACCAGTGATTATAGCGGGAACGACGAGCAGTACTTC. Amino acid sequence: CATSDYSGNDEQYF.

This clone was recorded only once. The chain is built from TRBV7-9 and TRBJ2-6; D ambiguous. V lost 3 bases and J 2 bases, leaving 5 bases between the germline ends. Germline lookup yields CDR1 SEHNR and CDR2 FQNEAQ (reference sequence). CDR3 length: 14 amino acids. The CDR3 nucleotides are TGTGCCAGCAGCTTCCCCACTGGGGCCAACGTCCTGACTTTC. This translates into CASSFPTGANVLTF. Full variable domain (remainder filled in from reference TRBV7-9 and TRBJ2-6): DTGVSQNPRHKITKRGQNVTFRCDPISEHNRLYWYRQTLGQGPEFLTYFQNEAQLEKSRLLSDRFSAERPKGSFSTLEIQRTEQGDSAMYLCASSFPTGANVLTFGAGSRLTVL.

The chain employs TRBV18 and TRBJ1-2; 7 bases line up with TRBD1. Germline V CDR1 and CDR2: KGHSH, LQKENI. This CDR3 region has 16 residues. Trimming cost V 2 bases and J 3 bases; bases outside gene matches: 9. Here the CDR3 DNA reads TGTGCCAGCTCACCAAACAGGGGTTCCTTCGACTATGGCTACACCTTC. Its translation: CASSPNRGSFDYGYTF.

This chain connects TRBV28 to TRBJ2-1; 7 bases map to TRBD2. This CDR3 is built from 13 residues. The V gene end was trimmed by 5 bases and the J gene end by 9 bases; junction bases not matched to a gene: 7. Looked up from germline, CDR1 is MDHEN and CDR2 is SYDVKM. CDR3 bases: TGTGCCAGCAGTCCCCGACTAGCAGGTGAGCAGTTCTTC. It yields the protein CASSPRLAGEQFF.

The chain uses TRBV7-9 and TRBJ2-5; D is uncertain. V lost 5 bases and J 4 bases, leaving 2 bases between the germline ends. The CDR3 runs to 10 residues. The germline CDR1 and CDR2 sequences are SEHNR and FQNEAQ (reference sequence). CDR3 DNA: TGTGCCAGCAGCCTAGAGACCCAGTACTTC. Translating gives CASSLETQYF.

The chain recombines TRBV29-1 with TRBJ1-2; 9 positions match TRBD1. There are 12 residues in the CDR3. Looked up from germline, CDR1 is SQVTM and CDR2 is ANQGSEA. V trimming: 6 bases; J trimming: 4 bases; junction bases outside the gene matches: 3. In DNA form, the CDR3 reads TGCAGCGTGGGACAGGGAATCTATGGCTACACCTTC. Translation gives CSVGQGIYGYTF.

The CDR3 DNA is TGTGCCAGCAGTTACTCGAAGACTTACCCGTTTGTCTACACCTTC. Amino acid sequence: CASSYSKTYPFVYTF. The V and J genes are TRBV6-5 and TRBJ1-2, with no clear D. V lost 0 bases to trimming and J lost 10 bases, with 18 bases between them. The CDR3 extends over 15 amino acids. From germline, CDR1 is MNHEY and CDR2 SVGAGI.

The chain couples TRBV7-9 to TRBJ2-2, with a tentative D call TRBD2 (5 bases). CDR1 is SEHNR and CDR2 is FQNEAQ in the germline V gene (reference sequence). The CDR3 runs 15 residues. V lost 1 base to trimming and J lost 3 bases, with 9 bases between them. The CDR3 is CASSLGAADTGELFF. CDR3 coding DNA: TGTGCCAGCAGCTTAGGGGCAGCGGACACCGGGGAGCTGTTTTTT. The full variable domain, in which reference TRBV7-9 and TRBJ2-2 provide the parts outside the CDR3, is DTGVSQNPRHKITKRGQNVTFRCDPISEHNRLYWYRQTLGQGPEFLTYFQNEAQLEKSRLLSDRFSAERPKGSFSTLEIQRTEQGDSAMYLCASSLGAADTGELFFGEGSRLTVL.

The CDR3 region has the DNA TGTGCCAGCAGTCGACATAGCAATCAGCCCCAGCATTTT. Translated, it gives CASSRHSNQPQHF. J is TRBJ1-5 and V is TRBV6-2 or TRBV6-3; D is unresolved. Trimming removed 5 bases from V and 0 bases from J, with 5 bases in between. The CDR3 length is 13 residues. In germline, CDR1 is MNHEY, CDR2 SVGEGT.

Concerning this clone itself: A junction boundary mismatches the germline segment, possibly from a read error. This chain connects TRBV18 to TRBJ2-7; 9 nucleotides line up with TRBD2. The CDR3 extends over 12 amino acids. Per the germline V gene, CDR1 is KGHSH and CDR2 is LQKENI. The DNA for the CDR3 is TGTGCCAGCTCACCAAGTAGCGGGGGCTTGGACTTC. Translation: CASSPSSGGLDF.

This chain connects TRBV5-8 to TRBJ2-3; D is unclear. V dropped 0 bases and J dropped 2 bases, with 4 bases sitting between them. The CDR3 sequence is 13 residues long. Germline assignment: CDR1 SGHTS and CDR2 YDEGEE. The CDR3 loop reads CASSLANTDTQYF. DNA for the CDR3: TGTGCCAGCAGCTTGGCCAACACAGATACGCAGTATTTT.